The 18 T cell receptor beta chains presented below share a single source sample, sequenced in a study of blood T cell repertoires in COVID-19. Produced via immunoSEQ multiplex PCR; TCRdb's table is partial and in-frame only. The sample lists over 100,000 clones, approximately 90% seen once, with 1% to 1.4% in the top ten. What was sequenced was peripheral blood. These receptors came from a human donor in a cohort sampled during active COVID-19.

With regard to this clone: In the same sample, other DNA sequences code for this CDR3. This chain uses TRBV6-5 with TRBJ2-2; D is uncertain. CDR3 size: 12 residues. The V end was cut by 6 bases, the J end by 1 base, with 3 bases between. The germline V gene encodes CDR1 MNHEY and CDR2 SVGAGI. The CDR3, as DNA: TGTGCCAGCAGGCGGAACACCGGGGAGCTGTTTTTT. This translates into CASRRNTGELFF.

The chain recombines TRBV5-4 with TRBJ1-5, with D possibly TRBD1 on 6 matching bases. The germline V gene has CDR1 SGHNT and CDR2 YYREEE (reference sequence). The CDR3 length is 15 residues. The V end was cut by 10 bases, the J end by 2 bases, with 19 bases between. CDR3 in amino acids: CAVPGADSGNQPQHF. The CDR3 DNA sequence: TGTGCCGTTCCAGGGGCGGATTCGGGCAATCAGCCCCAGCATTTT.

This clone was detected only a few times. V is TRBV5-8 and J is TRBJ2-7; TRBD1 is a possible D gene (6 bases). The CDR3 has 13 residues. Trimming took off 2 bases at V and 6 bases at J, with 12 bases between the two ends. Per the germline V gene, CDR1 is SGHTS and CDR2 is YDEGEE. CDR3 sequence (DNA): TGTGCCAGCAGCTTCAGGGGTTCGTTCGAGCAGTACTTC. Protein: CASSFRGSFEQYF.

The chain employs TRBV7-2 and TRBJ1-5; TRBD1 is a possible D gene (6 bases). Germline V CDR1 and CDR2: SGHTA, FQGNSA. V shed 5 bases and J shed 2 bases, with 10 bases lying between them. The CDR3 extends over 14 amino acids. CDR3 sequence: CASSLRQGNQPQHF. The CDR3 region has the DNA TGTGCCAGCAGCCTACGACAGGGCAATCAGCCCCAGCATTTT.

The genes are TRBV6-5 and TRBJ1-2, with 9 bases matching TRBD1. The length of the CDR3 is 12 residues. V was clipped by 5 bases and J by 6 bases; unmatched bases: 1. Germline values: CDR1 MNHEY, CDR2 SVGAGI. CDR3: CASSNRGHGYTF. CDR3 nucleotide sequence: TGTGCCAGCAGTAACAGGGGGCATGGCTACACCTTC.

This clone has a single count. The chain recombines TRBV5-1 with TRBJ2-3, with D perhaps matching TRBD1 (6 bases). Germline V gives CDR1 SGHRS, CDR2 YFSETQ. V was cut by 4 bases and J by 2 bases, with 11 bases left in between. This CDR3 region has 14 residues. CDR3 sequence: CASSLRQVTDTQYF. The CDR3 region has the DNA TGCGCCAGCAGCCTGAGACAGGTCACAGATACGCAGTATTTT.

In this sample, this clone turned up many times. The CDR3 DNA reads TGTGCCAGCAGTCGACAGGGGGGTTCCTACGAGCAGTACTTC. Translation: CASSRQGGSYEQYF. The J gene is TRBJ2-7, the V gene TRBV5-4; 9 bases are a match to TRBD1. CDR1 and CDR2 from the germline V gene are SGHNT and YYREEE (reference sequence). J gave up 1 base and V 5 bases, and 4 bases lay outside the gene matches. This CDR3 has 14 residues.

The gene calls are TRBV2 and TRBJ2-7, with 10 bases matching TRBD1. Germline V gives CDR1 SNHLY, CDR2 FYNNEI. The ends lost 1 base at V and 4 bases at J; junction bases unmatched: 7. This CDR3 comprises 16 residues. The CDR3 loop is CASSEGQGAFRYEQYF. In DNA form, the CDR3 reads TGTGCCAGCAGTGAAGGACAGGGGGCGTTTAGGTACGAGCAGTACTTC.

The chain links TRBV14 to TRBJ1-2; D is uncertain. Germline lookup yields CDR1 SGHDN and CDR2 FVKESK. This CDR3 region has 16 residues. Trimming removed 0 bases at V and 1 base at J, with 12 bases between. CDR3 bases: TGTGCCAGCAGCCAAGACGGAGGGATCGTTAACTATGGCTACACCTTC. Translating it yields CASSQDGGIVNYGYTF.

The chain couples TRBV6-2 or TRBV6-3 to TRBJ2-3; unclear D gene. Germline CDR1 MNHEY, CDR2 SVGEGT. Trimming pared 2 bases from V and 2 bases from J, leaving 11 bases between. This CDR3 has 15 amino acids. CDR3: CASSYHYSPTDTQYF. CDR3 nucleotide sequence: TGTGCCAGCAGTTACCATTACAGCCCCACAGATACGCAGTATTTT.

The chain links TRBV7-2 to TRBJ1-4; 12 nucleotides agree with TRBD1. Germline CDR1 SGHTA, CDR2 FQGNSA. The CDR3 has 14 amino acids. V lost 6 bases to trimming and J lost 8 bases; unmatched junction nucleotides: 4. CDR3: CASSSGTGGEKLFF. The DNA for the CDR3 is TGTGCCAGCAGTTCCGGGACAGGGGGCGAAAAACTGTTTTTT.

The chain couples TRBV5-1 to TRBJ2-7, with a tentative D call TRBD1 (5 bases). In germline, CDR1 is SGHRS, CDR2 YFSETQ. The CDR3 consists of 14 residues. With 6 bases removed from V and 0 bases from J, the gap between germline ends came to 13 bases. The CDR3 DNA is TGCGCCAGCAACACCCAGGGATCCTCCTACGAGCAGTACTTC. Its protein product is CASNTQGSSYEQYF.

The sample holds one count of this clone. Other DNA sequences of this sample code for an identical CDR3. This rearrangement joins TRBV7-2 to TRBJ2-5, with D possibly being TRBD2 (6 bases). V gave up 1 base and J gave up 4 bases, with 13 bases separating them. CDR1 is SGHTA, CDR2 FQGNSA, per germline. The CDR3 length is 15 residues. The CDR3 region is CASSLGGVRVETQYF. Here the CDR3 DNA reads TGTGCCAGCAGCTTAGGGGGGGTCAGAGTAGAGACCCAGTACTTC.

The rearrangement uses TRBV19 and TRBJ1-1; D is perhaps TRBD1 (6 bases). V was cut by 10 bases and J by 2 bases, with 11 bases left in between. The CDR3 extends over 12 amino acids. The germline CDR1 and CDR2 sequences are LNHDA and SQIVND (reference sequence). The CDR3 is CAIRTVNTEAFF. CDR3 bases: TGTGCCATTAGGACAGTAAACACTGAAGCTTTCTTT.

The chain recombines TRBV25-1 with TRBJ1-1; D possibly corresponds to TRBD1 (5 bases). Trimming took off 4 bases at V and 5 bases at J, with 11 bases between the two ends. The CDR3 has 13 residues. The germline gives CDR1 MGHDK, CDR2 SYGVNS. In DNA, the CDR3 is TGTGCCAGCAGTGGCGGGGGAAGGACTGAAGCTTTCTTT. This translates into CASSGGGRTEAFF.

The gene calls are TRBV5-6 and TRBJ2-1, with D perhaps matching TRBD1 (5 bases). The CDR3 extends over 15 amino acids. Germline-derived CDR1 and CDR2 are SGHDT and YYEEEE. V shed 2 bases and J shed 8 bases, with 17 bases lying between them. The DNA of the CDR3 is TGTGCCAGCAGCTTTCCCCCACCTACAGGCTATGAGCAGTTCTTC. It specifies CASSFPPPTGYEQFF. The variable domain in full, with the rest retrieved from reference TRBV5-6 and TRBJ2-1, is DAGVTQSPTHLIKTRGQQVTLRCSPKSGHDTVSWYQQALGQGPQFIFQYYEEEERQRGNFPDRFSGHQFPNYSSELNVNALLLGDSALYLCASSFPPPTGYEQFFGPGTRLTVL.

The rearrangement joins TRBV9 to TRBJ1-4; D is unresolved. V dropped 0 bases and J dropped 8 bases, with 14 bases sitting between them. The CDR3 contains 15 residues. Germline CDR1 SGDLS, CDR2 YYNGEE. The CDR3 protein is CASSVGGQFTEKLFF. The CDR3 nucleotides read TGTGCCAGCAGCGTAGGCGGCCAGTTCACCGAAAAACTGTTTTTT.

The chain carries TRBV15 and TRBJ1-2; no clear D. Trimming took 1 base from V and 8 from J, leaving 14 bases between them. This CDR3 contains 14 residues. Germline V gene sequence: CDR1 LNHNV, CDR2 YYDKDF (reference sequence). CDR3 sequence: CATSRGTLLGGYTF. In DNA, the CDR3 is TGTGCCACCAGCAGAGGCACACTCCTGGGCGGCTACACCTTC.